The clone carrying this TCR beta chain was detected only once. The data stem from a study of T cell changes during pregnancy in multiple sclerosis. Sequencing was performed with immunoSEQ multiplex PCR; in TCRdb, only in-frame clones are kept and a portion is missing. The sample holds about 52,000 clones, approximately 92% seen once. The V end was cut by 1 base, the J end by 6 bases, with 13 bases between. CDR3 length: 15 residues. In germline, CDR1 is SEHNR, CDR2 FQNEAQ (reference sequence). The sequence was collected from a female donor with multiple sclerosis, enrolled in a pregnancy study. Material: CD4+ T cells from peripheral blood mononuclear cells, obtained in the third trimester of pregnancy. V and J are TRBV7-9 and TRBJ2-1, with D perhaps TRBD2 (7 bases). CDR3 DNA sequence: TGTGCCAGCAGCTTAGAGGGGGGGGCGGCCAATGAGCAGTTCTTC. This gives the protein CASSLEGGAANEQFF.